This TCR beta chain was identified during a study of shared clonotypes between healthy human individuals (dated by TCRdb to 2020 to 2021). Describing the broader study: A couple of women and a few men aged 18 to 49 years were included in the cohort. For each donor, CD4 naive and CD4 memory were each run on three plates, CD8 naive on two plates, and CD8 memory on one plate. Each donor's leukapheresis produced roughly between roughly 0.85 and 10 billion PBMCs. To estimate repertoire size and how much clonotype sharing occurs between individuals, the study deeply sequenced the blood TCR repertoires of five healthy adults. Libraries were prepared and TCR repertoires were sequenced by different laboratories using diverse techniques, in order to increase sequencing depth and limit assay-specific biases. What the authors observed across the whole study: Rarefaction of sorted-subset datasets indicated incomplete sequencing despite the large sequencing depth. The small number of donors limited the genetic and exposure-history diversity represented. Larger estimated clonotype richness was generally found for naive subsets than for memory subsets. When several donors were compared, the shared fraction of clonotypes was about 5% for naive CD4, 3.5% to 4% for naive CD8, more than 2% for memory CD4, and 0.4% for memory CD8. Sampling was limited to blood, and TCR repertoires in tissue likely differ from TCR repertoires in blood. Compared with non-shared clonotypes, clonotypes shared by all four sorted-subset donors had higher generation probabilities. Pairwise subsampling indicated that sequencing depth was expected to affect the degree of clonotype sharing among donors.

TCR CDR3 regions were amplified from genomic DNA by multiplex PCR using the deep immunoSEQ assay. Extracted genomic DNA from each cell subset was spread evenly across all wells of several immunoSEQ 96-well plates, with each plate serving as a replicate. For sorted subsets, 200 to 250 ng genomic DNA, equal to 30,000 or so T cell genomes, was loaded into each replicate PCR. Purified libraries were quantified with a Qubit 3.0 fluorometer, sized on a Bioanalyzer 2100, and re-quantified with the KAPA Library Quantification kit. A separate single-read 150-cycle Illumina NextSeq 550 flow cell was used to sequence each immunoSEQ 96-well plate. The authors' analysis ran thus. Because only junctional sequences without quality scores were contained in the immunoSEQ output, filtering matching that applied to full-length reads could not be performed. Sequences were annotated with PyIR, a Python wrapper for IgBLAST v1.9, and V/J genes and CDR3 were assigned using IMGT germline references. Reads were removed for weak V/J assignments (E-value above 1e-6), missing CDR3, stop codons, out-of-frame junctions, or ambiguous translated residues. V3J clonotypes were defined as sequences sharing the same inferred V gene, J gene, and CDR3 amino acid sequence. Percentage overlap between repertoires was calculated by dividing the number of shared unique clonotypes by the size of the smaller repertoire. Three approaches were used to assess repertoire richness: RTK rarefaction, the Chao1 estimator, and Recon v2.1 estimates of unobserved clonotypes. Generation probabilities for all TCRbeta clonotypes obtained by the gDNA method from several donors were computed using OLGA. In TCRdb, the immuneACCESS table is reduced to in-frame sequences with V and J assigned. These tables do not hold every clone; where another copy was compared, an unresolved V gene accounts for under half, and the others remain unexplained. The D gene and trimming were derived from the DNA, and the V and J assignments and clone size from that table. In this sample the table shows approximately 1.9 million clones, roughly 93% of which occur a single time. The top ten constitute around 1.7% of the sample.

For the CD8 naive samples, CD45RO-negative cells were positively selected for CCR7, yielding a CD45RA+CCR7+ population from which TemRA cells were excluded. The donors were healthy, HIV-negative adults who had no recently reported acute infections or vaccinations. Every donor was a Caucasian adult residing in Nashville, Tennessee, USA. Blood was collected by leukapheresis, and PBMCs were isolated by Ficoll-Histopaque density gradient centrifugation and then cryopreserved in liquid nitrogen vapor phase. Analytical flow cytometry was used to check the purity and quantity of each magnetically sorted T cell population. Genomic DNA was isolated from each sorted fraction and quantified by UV absorbance on a Nanodrop 2000c. Concerning this clone: The antigen this receptor binds is unknown. Qualities for individual bases were not recorded, and no much larger clone is one base off.

The material sequenced was naive CD8+ T cells from PBMCs. What the cell subset or site label conveys for this sample: CD45RA+CCR7+. The source of this sequence is a young man in good health. Some clones in this sample may be carry-over from other donors' samples.

The CDR3 has the sequence CASSITPYGTSPDEQFF. In nucleotide form, the sequence is TGTGCCAGTAGTATAACACCGTATGGGACTAGCCCAGACGAGCAGTTCTTC. The rearrangement combines TRBV19 with TRBJ2-1, with 9 middle bases fitting TRBD2. Trimming accounts for 2 bases at V and 10 bases at J, while the number of junction bases matched to no gene is 15. CDR1 is given as LNHDA and CDR2 as SQIVND, both from the germline V gene (reference sequence). The cysteine opens and the phenylalanine closes a CDR3 of 17 amino acids. Only the CDR3 DNA is retained, 51 bases long and in frame from the first base.